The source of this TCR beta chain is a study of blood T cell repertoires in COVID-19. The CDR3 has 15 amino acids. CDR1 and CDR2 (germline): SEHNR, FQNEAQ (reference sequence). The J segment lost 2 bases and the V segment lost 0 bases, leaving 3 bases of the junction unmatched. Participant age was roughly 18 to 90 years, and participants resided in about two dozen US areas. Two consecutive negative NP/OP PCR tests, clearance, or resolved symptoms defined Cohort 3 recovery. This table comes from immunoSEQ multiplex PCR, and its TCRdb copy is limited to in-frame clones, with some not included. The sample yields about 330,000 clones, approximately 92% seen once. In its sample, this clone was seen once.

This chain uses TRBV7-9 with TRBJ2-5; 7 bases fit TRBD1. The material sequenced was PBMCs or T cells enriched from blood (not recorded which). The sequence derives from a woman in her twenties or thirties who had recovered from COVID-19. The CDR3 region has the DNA TGTGCCAGCAGCTTAGCCCTGGGACAGCAAGAGACCCAGTACTTC. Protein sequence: CASSLALGQQETQYF.